Listed below are T cell receptor beta chains from one sample, sequenced in a study of T cell responses to AZD1222 COVID-19 vaccine. Libraries were prepared by immunoSEQ multiplex PCR; TCRdb keeps only in-frame clonotypes and omits some of them. The table has around 190,000 clones, over 80% seen once. The sequences come from peripheral blood, collected on day 0 of AZD1222 vaccination. These receptors came from an adult in good health. Each CDR3 is given with its conserved first and last residue. A D gene is named only where the DNA matches it firmly. Expanded clones are given a class, and other clones once, few, many or no size at all.

abundance	v_gene	d_gene	j_gene	CDR3aa	CDR3nt
NA	TRBV6-5	NA	TRBJ1-3	CASGRPGSGNTIYF	TGTGCCAGCGGGCGACCGGGGTCTGGAAACACCATATATTTT
NA	TRBV7-2	NA	TRBJ2-7	CASSRSYEQYF	TGTGCCAGCAGCAGAAGTTACGAGCAGTACTTC
NA	TRBV28	TRBD1	TRBJ1-6	CASTRGGVVDNSPLHF	TGTGCCAGCACCAGAGGGGGCGTTGTCGATAATTCACCCCTCCACTTT
NA	TRBV27	NA	TRBJ2-2	CASTTIRWEPGELFF	TGTGCCAGCACCACGATACGCTGGGAGCCCGGGGAGCTGTTTTTT
NA	TRBV20-1	NA	TRBJ1-1	CSASGYTEAFF	TGCAGTGCTAGTGGGTACACTGAAGCTTTCTTT
NA	TRBV5-1	NA	TRBJ1-3	CASSLDRGLSGNTIYF	TGCGCCAGCAGCTTGGACAGAGGTCTCTCTGGAAACACCATATATTTT
NA	TRBV5-6	TRBD1	TRBJ1-4	CASSFRQGGEKLFF	TGTGCCAGCAGCTTCCGACAGGGAGGAGAAAAACTGTTTTTT
NA	TRBV7-8	NA	TRBJ1-3	CASSLGHSSGNTIYF	TGTGCCAGCAGCTTAGGTCATAGCTCTGGAAACACCATATATTTT
NA	TRBV6-5	TRBD2	TRBJ2-3	CASSYSTSGGSDTQYF	TGTGCCAGCAGTTACTCGACTAGCGGGGGTTCAGATACGCAGTATTTT
NA	TRBV7-9	NA	TRBJ1-1	CASSFPRTGGETEAFF	TGTGCCAGCAGCTTCCCACGGACGGGCGGGGAAACTGAAGCTTTCTTT
NA	TRBV4-3	TRBD2	TRBJ2-2	CASSQDPLAGGAGELFF	TGCGCCAGCAGCCAAGATCCCCTAGCGGGGGGGGCCGGGGAGCTGTTTTTT
NA	TRBV9	NA	TRBJ2-1	CASSVAPKQGTYNEQFF	TGTGCCAGCAGCGTAGCGCCCAAACAAGGCACCTACAATGAGCAGTTCTTC
NA	TRBV19	NA	TRBJ1-2	CASSMRGAQGMYGYTF	TGTGCCAGTAGTATGCGGGGGGCACAGGGTATGTATGGCTACACCTTC
NA	TRBV25-1	NA	TRBJ1-3	CASSEARAGNTIYF	TGTGCCAGCAGTGAAGCAAGGGCTGGAAACACCATATATTTT
NA	TRBV7-2	NA	TRBJ2-7	CASSLATQGYEQYF	TGTGCCAGCAGCTTAGCCACACAGGGCTACGAGCAGTACTTC
NA	TRBV10-3	NA	TRBJ2-2	CAISDRDGYTGELFF	TGTGCCATCAGTGACCGCGACGGCTACACCGGGGAGCTGTTTTTT
NA	TRBV19	NA	TRBJ1-5	CASSTVPGSYNQPQHF	TGTGCCAGTAGTACGGTGCCCGGGTCTTACAATCAGCCCCAGCATTTT
NA	TRBV9	NA	TRBJ1-5	CASTRPQHF	TGTGCCAGCACCCGGCCCCAGCATTTT
NA	TRBV10-3	TRBD1	TRBJ1-2	CATRGQGQNYGYTF	TGTGCCACCCGGGGGCAGGGACAGAACTATGGCTACACCTTC
NA	TRBV2	NA	TRBJ2-7	CASSEERARQQYF	TGTGCCAGCAGTGAAGAGAGGGCCCGCCAGCAGTACTTC
NA	TRBV7-8	NA	TRBJ1-2	CASSPEQGYGYTF	TGTGCCAGCAGCCCAGAACAGGGCTATGGCTACACCTTC
few	TRBV3-1/TRBV3-2	NA	TRBJ1-6	CASSQTGKNSPLHF	TGTGCCAGCAGCCAAACAGGGAAAAATTCACCCCTCCACTTT
once	TRBV6-2/TRBV6-3	NA	TRBJ1-5	CASSYAGIQPQHF	TGTGCCAGCAGTTACGCGGGTATTCAGCCCCAGCATTTT
NA	TRBV24-1	NA	TRBJ2-2	CATSDKPGHASGELFF	TGTGCCACCAGTGATAAACCGGGACACGCTTCCGGGGAGCTGTTTTTT
NA	TRBV29-1	NA	TRBJ2-7	CSVRTDYEQYF	TGCAGCGTTCGGACAGACTACGAGCAGTACTTC
NA	TRBV11-2	NA	TRBJ2-2	CASSFPERGNTGELFF	TGTGCCAGCAGCTTTCCAGAGAGGGGCAACACCGGGGAGCTGTTTTTT
NA	TRBV19	TRBD2	TRBJ2-1	CASSSRGPGLAGGSSYNEQFF	TGTGCCAGTAGCTCTCGCGGACCGGGACTAGCGGGGGGGAGCTCCTACAATGAGCAGTTCTTC
NA	TRBV5-1	TRBD1	TRBJ1-6	CASSLYGTANSPLHF	TGCGCCAGCAGCTTGTATGGGACAGCTAATTCACCCCTCCACTTT
NA	TRBV18	TRBD2	TRBJ2-7	CASSPPSGGRYEQYF	TGTGCCAGCTCACCACCTAGCGGGGGCAGATACGAGCAGTACTTC
once	TRBV9	NA	TRBJ1-6	CASSPLGQGSSPLHF	TGTGCCAGCAGCCCCCTTGGGCAGGGCAGTTCACCCCTCCACTTT
NA	TRBV10-1	NA	TRBJ1-1	CASSLWENTEAFF	TGCGCCAGCAGTCTTTGGGAAAACACTGAAGCTTTCTTT
NA	TRBV4-1	NA	TRBJ2-1	CASSQARVSSYNEQFF	TGCGCCAGCAGCCAAGCGCGGGTGAGCTCCTACAATGAGCAGTTCTTC
NA	TRBV12-3/TRBV12-4	TRBD2	TRBJ2-7	CASSFGGSYEQYF	TGTGCCAGCAGTTTCGGGGGGAGCTACGAGCAGTACTTC
NA	TRBV10-3	NA	TRBJ1-1	CAISEKEATEAFF	TGTGCCATCAGTGAGAAGGAGGCCACTGAAGCTTTCTTT
NA	TRBV28	NA	TRBJ1-4	CASSLVGGVEPTNEKLFF	TGTGCCAGCAGTTTAGTAGGGGGGGTTGAGCCAACTAATGAAAAACTGTTTTTT
NA	TRBV29-1	NA	TRBJ2-3	CSVEAGWSGGNTQYF	TGCAGCGTTGAAGCAGGATGGTCCGGTGGAAATACGCAGTATTTT
NA	TRBV7-3	NA	TRBJ1-6	CASSLRAGDNSPLHF	TGTGCCAGCAGCTTAAGGGCAGGGGATAATTCACCCCTCCACTTT
NA	TRBV19	NA	TRBJ1-3	CASSILPGAVGNTIYF	TGTGCCAGTAGTATCTTGCCCGGGGCGGTTGGAAACACCATATATTTT
NA	TRBV5-1	NA	TRBJ1-4	CASSLNMTGINEKLFF	TGCGCCAGCAGTCTGAATATGACGGGTATTAATGAAAAACTGTTTTTT
NA	TRBV5-4	TRBD2	TRBJ2-3	CASSLVRGGRTDTQYF	TGTGCCAGCAGCTTGGTCCGGGGGGGCCGTACAGATACGCAGTATTTT
NA	TRBV5-1	TRBD1	TRBJ1-2	CASSSGTAGYGYTF	TGCGCCAGCAGCTCAGGGACAGCCGGCTATGGCTACACCTTC